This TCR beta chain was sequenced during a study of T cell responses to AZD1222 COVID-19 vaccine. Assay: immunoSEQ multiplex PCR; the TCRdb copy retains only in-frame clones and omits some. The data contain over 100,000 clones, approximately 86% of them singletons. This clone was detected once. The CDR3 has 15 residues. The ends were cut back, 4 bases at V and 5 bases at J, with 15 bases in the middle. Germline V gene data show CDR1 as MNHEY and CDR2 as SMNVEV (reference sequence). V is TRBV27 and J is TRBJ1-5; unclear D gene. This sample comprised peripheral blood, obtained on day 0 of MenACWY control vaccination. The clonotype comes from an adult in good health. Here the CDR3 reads CASSYDTRPDQPQHF. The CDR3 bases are TGTGCCAGCAGTTACGATACTCGGCCCGATCAGCCCCAGCATTTT.